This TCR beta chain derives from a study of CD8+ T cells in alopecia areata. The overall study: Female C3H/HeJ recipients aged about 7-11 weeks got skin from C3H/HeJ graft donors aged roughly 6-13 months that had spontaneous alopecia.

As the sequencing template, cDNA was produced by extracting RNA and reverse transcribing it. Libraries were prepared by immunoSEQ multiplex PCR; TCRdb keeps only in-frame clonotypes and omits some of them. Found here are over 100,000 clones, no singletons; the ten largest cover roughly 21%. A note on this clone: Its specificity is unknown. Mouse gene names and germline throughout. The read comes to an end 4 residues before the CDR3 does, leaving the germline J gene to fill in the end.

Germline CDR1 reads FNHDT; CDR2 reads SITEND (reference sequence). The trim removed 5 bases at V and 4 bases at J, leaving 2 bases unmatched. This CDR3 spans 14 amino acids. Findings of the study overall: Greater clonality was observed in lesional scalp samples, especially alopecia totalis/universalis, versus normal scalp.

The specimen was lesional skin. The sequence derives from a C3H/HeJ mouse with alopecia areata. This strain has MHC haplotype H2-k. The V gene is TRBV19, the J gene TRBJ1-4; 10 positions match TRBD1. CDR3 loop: CASSGTGDNERLFF. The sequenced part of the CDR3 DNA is TGTGCCAGCAGCGGGACAGGGGACAACGAA.